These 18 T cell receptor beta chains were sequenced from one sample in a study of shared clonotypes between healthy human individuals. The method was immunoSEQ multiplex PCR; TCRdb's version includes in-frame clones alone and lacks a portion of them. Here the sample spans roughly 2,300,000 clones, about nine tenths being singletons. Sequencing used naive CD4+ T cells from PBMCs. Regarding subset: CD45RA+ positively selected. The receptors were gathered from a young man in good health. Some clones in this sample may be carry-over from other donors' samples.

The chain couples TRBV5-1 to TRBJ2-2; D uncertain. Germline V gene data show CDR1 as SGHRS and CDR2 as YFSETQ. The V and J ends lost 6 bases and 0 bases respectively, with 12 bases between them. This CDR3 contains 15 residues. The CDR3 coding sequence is TGCGCCAGCAATTTGGGCGGTCCGAACACCGGGGAGCTGTTTTTT. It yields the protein CASNLGGPNTGELFF.

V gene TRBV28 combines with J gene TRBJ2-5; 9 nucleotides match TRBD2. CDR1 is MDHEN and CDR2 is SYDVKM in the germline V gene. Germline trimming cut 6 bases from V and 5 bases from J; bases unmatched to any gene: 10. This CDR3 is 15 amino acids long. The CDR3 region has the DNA TGTGCCAGCAGACCCGGGACTAGCTTCGGGGAGACCCAGTACTTC. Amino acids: CASRPGTSFGETQYF.

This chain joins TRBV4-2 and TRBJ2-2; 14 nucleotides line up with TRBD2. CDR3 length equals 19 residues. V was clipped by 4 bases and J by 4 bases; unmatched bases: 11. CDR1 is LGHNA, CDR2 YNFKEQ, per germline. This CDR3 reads CASSPSGTSGSMGTGELFF. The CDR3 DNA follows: TGTGCCAGCAGCCCGTCCGGGACTAGCGGGAGTATGGGCACCGGGGAGCTGTTTTTT.

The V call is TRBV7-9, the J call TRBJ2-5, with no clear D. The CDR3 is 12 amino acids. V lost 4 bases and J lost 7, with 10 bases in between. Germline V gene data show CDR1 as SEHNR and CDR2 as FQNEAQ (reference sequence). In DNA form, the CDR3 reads TGTGCCAGCAGCTCAGCCGTGTCGACCCAGTACTTC. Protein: CASSSAVSTQYF.

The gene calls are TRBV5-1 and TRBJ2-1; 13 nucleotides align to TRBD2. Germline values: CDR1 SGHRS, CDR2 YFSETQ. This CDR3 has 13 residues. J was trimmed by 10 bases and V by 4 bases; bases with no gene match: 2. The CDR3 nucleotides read TGCGCCAGCAGCCAGGGACTAGCGGGAGAGCAGTTCTTC. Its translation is CASSQGLAGEQFF.

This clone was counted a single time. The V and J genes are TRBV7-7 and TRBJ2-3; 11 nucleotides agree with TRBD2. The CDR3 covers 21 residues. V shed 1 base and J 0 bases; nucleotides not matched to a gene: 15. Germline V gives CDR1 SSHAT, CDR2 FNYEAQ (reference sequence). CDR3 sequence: CASSLEGRWLAGGPSTDTQYF. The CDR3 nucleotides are TGTGCCAGCAGCTTAGAGGGTCGGTGGCTAGCGGGAGGCCCTAGCACAGATACGCAGTATTTT.

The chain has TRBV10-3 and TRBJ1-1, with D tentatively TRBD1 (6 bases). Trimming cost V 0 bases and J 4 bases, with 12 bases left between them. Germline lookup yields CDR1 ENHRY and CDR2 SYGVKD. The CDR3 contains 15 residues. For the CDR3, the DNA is TGTGCCATCAGTGAGTCGGGGGCCTCGGCCACTGAAGCTTTCTTT. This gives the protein CAISESGASATEAFF.

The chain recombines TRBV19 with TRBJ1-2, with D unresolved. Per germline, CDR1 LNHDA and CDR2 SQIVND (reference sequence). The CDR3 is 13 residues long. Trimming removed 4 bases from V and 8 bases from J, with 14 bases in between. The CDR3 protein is CASSKYTGLGYTF. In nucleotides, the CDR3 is TGTGCCAGTAGTAAGTATACGGGGTTAGGCTACACCTTC.

The CDR3 reads CASSPASTADTQYF. In nucleotides, the CDR3 is TGCGCCAGCAGCCCCGCCAGCACGGCAGATACGCAGTATTTT. The chain carries TRBV4-1 and TRBJ2-3; D uncertain. Germline CDR1 MGHRA, CDR2 YSYEKL. Trimming shortened V by 4 bases and J by 4 bases, and 12 bases separated the two germline ends. The CDR3 spans 14 residues.

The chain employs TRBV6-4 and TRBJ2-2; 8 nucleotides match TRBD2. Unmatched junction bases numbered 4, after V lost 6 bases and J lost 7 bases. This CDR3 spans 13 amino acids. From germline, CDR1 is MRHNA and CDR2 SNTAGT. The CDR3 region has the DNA TGTGCCAGCAGAACAGCGGGGGACGGGGAGCTGTTTTTT. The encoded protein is CASRTAGDGELFF.

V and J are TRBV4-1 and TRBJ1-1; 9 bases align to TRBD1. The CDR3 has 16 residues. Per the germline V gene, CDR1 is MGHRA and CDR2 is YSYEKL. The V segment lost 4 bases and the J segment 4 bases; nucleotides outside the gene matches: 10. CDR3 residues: CASSLLEPTGGTEAFF. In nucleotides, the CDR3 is TGCGCCAGCAGCCTCCTCGAGCCGACAGGGGGCACTGAAGCTTTCTTT.

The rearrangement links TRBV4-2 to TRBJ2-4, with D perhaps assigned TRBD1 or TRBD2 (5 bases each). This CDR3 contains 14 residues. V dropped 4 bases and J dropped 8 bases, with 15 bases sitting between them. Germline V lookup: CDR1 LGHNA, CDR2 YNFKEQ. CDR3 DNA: TGTGCCAGCAGCCCATCAGGGAGAGGGGACATTCAGTACTTC. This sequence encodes CASSPSGRGDIQYF.

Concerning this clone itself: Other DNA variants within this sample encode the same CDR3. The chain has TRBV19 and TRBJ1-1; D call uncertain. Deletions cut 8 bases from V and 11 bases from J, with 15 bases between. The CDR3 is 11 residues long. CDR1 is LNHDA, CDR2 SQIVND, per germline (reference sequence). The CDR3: CASRGVGEAFF. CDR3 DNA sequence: TGTGCCAGTCGTGGAGTTGGTGAGGCTTTCTTT.

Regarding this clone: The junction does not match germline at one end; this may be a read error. The CDR3 here is CASSPLGGRRYMSF. The CDR3 nucleotides read TGTGCCAGCAGTCCCCTCGGGGGGCGGAGGTATATGTCTTTC. This sequence joins TRBV28 and TRBJ2-7; maybe TRBD2 (7 bases). The CDR3 runs 14 residues. The germline V gene has CDR1 MDHEN and CDR2 SYDVKM.

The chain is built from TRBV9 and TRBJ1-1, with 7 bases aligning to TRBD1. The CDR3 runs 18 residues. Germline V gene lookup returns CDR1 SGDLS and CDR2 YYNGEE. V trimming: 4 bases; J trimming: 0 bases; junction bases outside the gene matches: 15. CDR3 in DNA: TGTGCCAGCAGCACCCGGGACAGCTTGCGGGAGATGAACACTGAAGCTTTCTTT. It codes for CASSTRDSLREMNTEAFF.

The CDR3 sequence is CASSLDREGTGELFF. Written as DNA, the CDR3 is TGCGCCAGCAGCTTGGACAGGGAGGGCACCGGGGAGCTGTTTTTT. The chain uses TRBV5-1 and TRBJ2-2; a weak D match, TRBD2 (7 bases). Deletions cut 0 bases from V and 4 bases from J, with 10 bases between. Per germline, CDR1 SGHRS and CDR2 YFSETQ. The CDR3 is 15 residues long. Combining the CDR3 with reference TRBV5-1 and TRBJ2-2 gives the whole variable domain KAGVTQTPRYLIKTRGQQVTLSCSPISGHRSVSWYQQTPGQGLQFLFEYFSETQRNKGNFPGRFSGRQFSNSRSEMNVSTLELGDSALYLCASSLDREGTGELFFGEGSRLTVL.

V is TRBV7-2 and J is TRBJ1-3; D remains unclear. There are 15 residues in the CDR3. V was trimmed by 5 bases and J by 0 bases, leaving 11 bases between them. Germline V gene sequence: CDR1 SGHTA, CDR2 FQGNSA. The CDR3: CASSLFGFSGNTIYF. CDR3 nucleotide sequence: TGTGCCAGCAGCCTGTTTGGGTTCTCTGGAAACACCATATATTTT.

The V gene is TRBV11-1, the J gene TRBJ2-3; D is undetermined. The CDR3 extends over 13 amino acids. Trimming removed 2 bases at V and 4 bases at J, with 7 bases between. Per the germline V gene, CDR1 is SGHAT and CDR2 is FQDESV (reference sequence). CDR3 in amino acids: CASSLLGPDTQYF. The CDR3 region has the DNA TGTGCCAGCAGCTTACTAGGGCCAGATACGCAGTATTTT.